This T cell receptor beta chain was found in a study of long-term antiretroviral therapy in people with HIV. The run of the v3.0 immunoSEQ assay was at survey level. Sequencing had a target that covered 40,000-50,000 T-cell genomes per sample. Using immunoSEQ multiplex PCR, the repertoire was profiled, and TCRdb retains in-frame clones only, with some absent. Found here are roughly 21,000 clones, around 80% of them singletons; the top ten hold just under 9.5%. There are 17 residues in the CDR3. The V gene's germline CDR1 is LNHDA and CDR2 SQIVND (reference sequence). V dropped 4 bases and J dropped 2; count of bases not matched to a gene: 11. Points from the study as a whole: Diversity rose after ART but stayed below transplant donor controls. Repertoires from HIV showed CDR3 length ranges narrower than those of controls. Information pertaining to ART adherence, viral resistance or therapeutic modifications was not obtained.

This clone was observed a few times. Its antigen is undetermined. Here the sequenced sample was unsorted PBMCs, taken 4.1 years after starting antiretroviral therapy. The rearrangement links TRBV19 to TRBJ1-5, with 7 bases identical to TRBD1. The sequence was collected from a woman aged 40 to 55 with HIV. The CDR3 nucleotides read TGTGCCAGTAGTACTGTCGGACAGGTCTTCGGCAATCAGCCCCAGCATTTT. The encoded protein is CASSTVGQVFGNQPQHF.